Listed here are 24 T cell receptor beta chains from one sample, sequenced in a study of blood T cells in healthy people across ages. The use of a sample-barcoded 5' primer and a J-beta primer mix characterized a second PCR of about 7 to 12 cycles. TCRdb ran MiXCR on the 5' RACE reads and lists one entry per CDR3 protein. Here the sample spans approximately 760,000 distinct CDR3 sequences, about 25% being singletons. Another study also made use of these data, one on T cells of mothers and their children.

Sequenced material: blood. The origin of the receptors is a boy aged 10-17 years in good health.

The V and J genes are TRBV21-1 and TRBJ2-5; the D call of TRBD2 is as the table states it, not checked on the DNA. TRBV21-1 is annotated as a pseudogene. The CDR3 runs 15 residues. The CDR3 DNA follows: TGTGCCAGCAGCACCAGGGACTTGCCCCAAGAGACCCAGTACTTC. It translates to CASSTRDLPQETQYF.

The rearrangement uses TRBV27 and TRBJ2-5; perhaps TRBD1 as D (5 bases). The end of the DNA is better explained by TRBJ2-7, so the J call may be wrong. This CDR3 is built from 14 residues. Germline-derived CDR1 and CDR2 are MNHEY and SMNVEV (reference sequence). Here the CDR3 reads CASSPLGLVNEQYF. The CDR3 DNA reads TGTGCCAGCAGTCCGCTGGGGCTCGTCAACGAGCAGTACTTC.

This sequence joins TRBV24-1 and TRBJ2-3, with no clear D. Germline V lookup: CDR1 KGHDR, CDR2 SFDVKD. The length of the CDR3 is 13 residues. With 6 bases removed from V and 4 bases from J, the gap between germline ends came to 10 bases. CDR3 nucleotide sequence: TGTGCCACCAGTTCTTCGGCAGCAGATACGCAGTATTTT. Amino acids: CATSSSAADTQYF.

The chain couples TRBV12-3 or TRBV12-4 to TRBJ1-4, with 10 bases fitting TRBD1. J gave up 6 bases and V 2 bases, and 6 bases lay outside the gene matches. CDR3 size: 16 residues. In DNA, the CDR3 is TGTGCCAGCAGTTTACCCAGGACAGGGGGGGATGAAAAACTGTTTTTT. This sequence encodes CASSLPRTGGDEKLFF.

V is TRBV29-1 and J is TRBJ2-7, with 11 positions matching TRBD1. The CDR3 contains 14 residues. Germline loops: CDR1 SQVTM, CDR2 ANQGSEA. V gave up 3 bases and J gave up 5 bases; unmatched junction bases: 6. CDR3 protein: CSVEAGTGGDEQYF. In DNA form, the CDR3 reads TGCAGCGTTGAGGCCGGGACAGGGGGTGACGAGCAGTACTTC.

J is TRBJ2-3 and V is TRBV5-1; possibly TRBD1 for D (6 bases). Germline V gene lookup returns CDR1 SGHRS and CDR2 YFSETQ. The CDR3 extends over 14 amino acids. V lost 4 bases to trimming and J lost 3 bases, with 12 bases between them. CDR3 bases: TGCGCCAGCAGCGTAGGGGGAAAGACAGATACGCAGTATTTT. Residues: CASSVGGKTDTQYF.

This clonotype appeared a few times. This chain joins TRBV27 and TRBJ2-7; 7 bases line up with TRBD1. CDR1 and CDR2 (germline): MNHEY, SMNVEV (reference sequence). Germline trimming cut 10 bases from V and 3 bases from J; bases unmatched to any gene: 12. The length of the CDR3 is 14 residues. CDR3 sequence: CATKGQIENYEQYF. The DNA for the CDR3 is TGTGCCACCAAGGGACAGATTGAAAACTACGAGCAGTACTTC.

The chain employs TRBV27 and TRBJ2-5, with D perhaps given as TRBD1 or TRBD2 (7 bases each). With the DNA end fitting TRBJ2-7 better, the J assignment may be wrong. CDR1 is MNHEY and CDR2 is SMNVEV in the germline V gene (reference sequence). This CDR3 comprises 15 residues. CDR3 DNA sequence: TGTGCCAGCAGTCCAGGGACAGCGGGATGGGGCGAGCAGTACTTC. It encodes CASSPGTAGWGEQYF.

The chain recombines TRBV9 with TRBJ2-5; 9 bases line up with TRBD2. The J call could be wrong; TRBJ2-1 is a better fit for the DNA end. Germline CDR1 reads SGDLS; CDR2 reads YYNGEE. This CDR3 comprises 14 residues. The CDR3 coding sequence is TGTGCCAGCAGCTCTAGCGGGGCAGGCAATGAGCAGTTCTTC. It yields the protein CASSSSGAGNEQFF.

The chain has TRBV6-2 or TRBV6-3 and TRBJ1-4; D unclear. V was pared by 6 bases and J by 7 bases, with 15 bases between. CDR3 length: 14 amino acids. The germline V gene encodes CDR1 MNHEY and CDR2 SVGEGT. The CDR3 spells CASRPESRREKLFF. The DNA of the CDR3 is TGTGCCAGCAGACCAGAATCACGTCGTGAAAAACTGTTTTTT.

The chain joins TRBV29-1 to TRBJ2-3, with a weak D call TRBD1 (7 bases). Trimming took 1 base from V and 5 from J, leaving 10 bases between them. Germline CDR1 is SQVTM and CDR2 is ANQGSEA. The CDR3 is 13 residues long. The CDR3 region is CSVEAGGLDTQYF. DNA of the CDR3: TGCAGCGTTGAAGCAGGGGGGCTAGATACGCAGTATTTT.

The chain links TRBV29-1 to TRBJ2-2, with D unresolved. Germline CDR1 and CDR2: SQVTM and ANQGSEA. The CDR3 is made up of 13 amino acids. V lost 7 bases and J 0 bases, leaving 9 bases between the germline ends. The CDR3 loop reads CSGKHPNTGELFF. CDR3 DNA: TGCAGCGGCAAGCACCCGAACACCGGGGAGCTGTTTTTT.

V usage is TRBV20-1 and J usage is TRBJ2-5; a possible D gene is TRBD1 (5 bases). The length of the CDR3 is 16 residues. CDR1 and CDR2 from the germline V gene are DFQATT and SNEGSKA (reference sequence). The V end lost 4 bases, the J end lost 0 bases, and 18 bases lay between the germline ends. The CDR3 is CSATKPPGRDQETQYF. Written as DNA, the CDR3 is TGCAGTGCTACAAAACCCCCGGGCAGGGACCAAGAGACCCAGTACTTC.

The chain couples TRBV6-5 to TRBJ1-4; D is unclear. This CDR3 has 16 residues. Trimming left V 0 bases short and J 3 bases short, with 11 bases between. Germline CDR1 MNHEY, CDR2 SVGAGI. CDR3 in amino acids: CASSYSIAAANEKLFF. In nucleotides, the CDR3 is TGTGCCAGCAGTTACTCGATAGCTGCGGCTAATGAAAAACTGTTTTTT.

This clonotype was detected only a few times. This sequence joins TRBV3-1 and TRBJ2-1; D may be TRBD2 (5 bases). The V gene lost 3 bases and the J gene lost 2 bases, with 11 bases spanning the gap. The CDR3 loop spans 15 amino acids. Germline V CDR1 and CDR2: LGHDT, YNNKEL (reference sequence). This CDR3 reads CASSQWLSAYNEQFF. Written as DNA, the CDR3 is TGTGCCAGCAGCCAGTGGCTTAGCGCCTACAATGAGCAGTTCTTC.

This rearrangement joins TRBV25-1 to TRBJ2-1; no clear D gene. The CDR3 has 12 amino acids. Looked up from germline, CDR1 is MGHDK and CDR2 is SYGVNS. Trimming left V 6 bases short and J 5 bases short, with 8 bases between. CDR3 amino acids: CASSLRHNEQFF. The DNA of the CDR3 is TGTGCCAGCAGCCTTAGGCACAATGAGCAGTTCTTC. Together with reference TRBV25-1 and TRBJ2-1, the CDR3 gives the full variable domain: EADIYQTPRYLVIGTGKKITLECSQTMGHDKMYWYQQDPGMELHLIHYSYGVNSTEKGDLSSESTVSRIRTEHFPLTLESARPSHTSQYLCASSLRHNEQFFGPGTRLTVL.

The J gene is TRBJ2-5, the V gene TRBV10-3; weak D call: TRBD1 (6 bases). V lost 2 bases, J lost 5 bases, and 18 bases lay in between. The CDR3 length is 16 residues. Germline V gives CDR1 ENHRY, CDR2 SYGVKD. In nucleotides, the CDR3 is TGTGCCATCAGTGAGCGTGTGGGGGCAGACGGGGAGACCCAGTACTTC. Protein sequence: CAISERVGADGETQYF.

This clonotype was found once. V gene TRBV4-3 combines with J gene TRBJ2-1, with 8 positions matching TRBD2. The V gene's germline CDR1 is LGHNA and CDR2 YSLEER. Unmatched junction bases numbered 6, after V lost 0 bases and J lost 8 bases. CDR3 size: 15 residues. CDR3 sequence: CASSQEGLEVDEQFF. In DNA, the CDR3 is TGCGCCAGCAGCCAAGAGGGACTAGAAGTCGATGAGCAGTTCTTC.

The V call is TRBV29-1, the J call TRBJ2-2, with 7 nucleotides matching TRBD2. There are 16 residues in the CDR3. V lost 5 bases and J lost 5; bases outside the gene matches: 14. Germline CDR1 and CDR2: SQVTM and ANQGSEA. CDR3 in DNA: TGCAGCGTTCGAGGGGAAGGGAGGGCAAGGACCGGGGAGCTGTTTTTT. Translated, it gives CSVRGEGRARTGELFF.

In the case of this clonotype: The junction and the germline gene differ at one end; a read error may be behind it. V usage is TRBV20-1 and J usage is TRBJ2-4; 7 positions match TRBD2. Germline V gives CDR1 DFQATT, CDR2 SNEGSKA (reference sequence). The CDR3 sequence is 15 residues long. The CDR3 DNA follows: TGCAGTGCTGGAGATGGGAGGGCATGGGGAAACATTCAGTACTTC. Amino acid sequence: CSAGDGRAWGNIQYF.

In its sample, this clonotype was seen a few times. J is TRBJ1-2 and V is TRBV12-5; D unclear. This CDR3 has 14 amino acids. From germline, CDR1 is LGHNT and CDR2 FRNRAP. V was clipped by 4 bases and J by 6 bases, with 15 bases between them. The CDR3 protein is CASGSNFERDGYTF. The CDR3 nucleotides are TGTGCTAGTGGTTCAAACTTCGAAAGGGATGGCTACACCTTC.

The chain has TRBV20-1 and TRBJ1-1; D might be TRBD1 (6 bases). The V end was cut by 3 bases, the J end by 0 bases, with 17 bases between. The CDR3 spans 16 residues. CDR1 DFQATT and CDR2 SNEGSKA come from the germline V gene (reference sequence). This chain's CDR3 is CSASPKGVYMNTEAFF. The CDR3 bases are TGCAGTGCTAGCCCAAAGGGGGTATACATGAACACTGAAGCTTTCTTT.

The table lists this clonotype with a few counts. V usage is TRBV12-3 or TRBV12-4 and J usage is TRBJ2-7; TRBD1 aligns across 9 bases. J gave up 2 bases and V 9 bases, and 8 bases lay outside the gene matches. CDR3 size: 14 residues. The CDR3 bases are TGTGCCAGATCAACAGGGGGCTGGCCCTACGAGCAGTACTTC. Translating gives CARSTGGWPYEQYF.

A few counts support this clonotype. The gene calls are TRBV6-2 or TRBV6-3 and TRBJ2-7; D might be TRBD2 (6 bases). The V gene's germline CDR1 is MNHEY and CDR2 SVGEGT. CDR3 length: 14 amino acids. Trimming shortened V by 4 bases and J by 0 bases, and 10 bases separated the two germline ends. CDR3 residues: CASSSAGGSYEQYF. CDR3 nucleotide sequence: TGTGCCAGCAGTTCGGCCGGGGGCTCCTACGAGCAGTACTTC.